These T cell receptor beta chains were read from a single sample in a study of T cell responses to AZD1222 COVID-19 vaccine. Using immunoSEQ multiplex PCR, the repertoire was profiled, and TCRdb retains in-frame clones only, with some absent. This table holds approximately 120,000 clones, approximately 86% found once. The sample here was peripheral blood, taken 28 days after the second AZD1222 dose. These receptors all stem from an adult who received the AZD1222 COVID-19 vaccine. CDR3s include the opening cysteine and the closing phenylalanine or tryptophan. The order of the fields is D gene, J gene, V gene, clone size, CDR3 protein, CDR3 DNA. The D gene is left open where the match is weak. Clone size is shown for a subset of rows, as once, few, many or a class of expanded clone.

D gene: NA
J gene: TRBJ1-2
V gene: TRBV2
clone size: NA
CDR3 protein: CASSAPTANYGYTF
CDR3 DNA: TGTGCCAGCAGCGCCCCGACAGCTAACTATGGCTACACCTTC

D gene: NA
J gene: TRBJ2-1
V gene: TRBV7-3
clone size: NA
CDR3 protein: CASSVVGATYNEQFF
CDR3 DNA: TGTGCCAGCAGCGTTGTGGGGGCAACCTACAATGAGCAGTTCTTC

D gene: NA
J gene: TRBJ2-1
V gene: TRBV27
clone size: NA
CDR3 protein: CASSVGNEQFF
CDR3 DNA: TGTGCCAGCAGTGTCGGCAATGAGCAGTTCTTC

D gene: TRBD1
J gene: TRBJ2-7
V gene: TRBV7-9
clone size: few
CDR3 protein: CASSPNRGRINEQYF
CDR3 DNA: TGTGCCAGCAGCCCGAATAGGGGGCGCATAAACGAGCAGTACTTC

D gene: TRBD2
J gene: TRBJ2-3
V gene: TRBV18
clone size: NA
CDR3 protein: CASSPNLAGGATDTQYF
CDR3 DNA: TGTGCCAGCTCACCGAATTTGGCGGGAGGGGCCACAGATACGCAGTATTTT

D gene: NA
J gene: TRBJ1-6
V gene: TRBV3-1/TRBV3-2
clone size: NA
CDR3 protein: CASSQMGAGNSPLHF
CDR3 DNA: TGTGCCAGCAGCCAAATGGGGGCTGGAAATTCACCCCTCCACTTT

D gene: TRBD1
J gene: TRBJ1-2
V gene: TRBV5-1
clone size: NA
CDR3 protein: CASSLMDRANGYTF
CDR3 DNA: TGCGCCAGCAGCTTAATGGACAGGGCTAATGGCTACACCTTC

D gene: NA
J gene: TRBJ2-5
V gene: TRBV2
clone size: NA
CDR3 protein: CASSDSGGWETQYF
CDR3 DNA: TGTGCCAGCAGTGACTCGGGGGGCTGGGAGACCCAGTACTTC

D gene: NA
J gene: TRBJ1-2
V gene: TRBV3-1/TRBV3-2
clone size: NA
CDR3 protein: CASSQDASGGVHGYTF
CDR3 DNA: TGTGCCAGCAGCCAAGATGCCTCCGGAGGGGTCCATGGCTACACCTTC

D gene: NA
J gene: TRBJ2-7
V gene: TRBV6-1
clone size: NA
CDR3 protein: CASSDLHTPPYEQYF
CDR3 DNA: TGTGCCAGCAGTGATCTGCACACTCCACCCTACGAGCAGTACTTC

D gene: NA
J gene: TRBJ2-2
V gene: TRBV29-1
clone size: NA
CDR3 protein: CSAGTSNTGELFF
CDR3 DNA: TGCAGCGCCGGGACTTCGAACACCGGGGAGCTGTTTTTT

D gene: TRBD1
J gene: TRBJ1-2
V gene: TRBV10-2
clone size: NA
CDR3 protein: CASSLQGALGGYTF
CDR3 DNA: TGCGCCAGCAGTTTACAGGGGGCACTGGGTGGCTACACCTTC

D gene: NA
J gene: TRBJ1-2
V gene: TRBV20-1
clone size: once
CDR3 protein: CSAIWNYGYTF
CDR3 DNA: TGCAGTGCGATCTGGAACTATGGCTACACCTTC

D gene: NA
J gene: TRBJ1-2
V gene: TRBV28
clone size: NA
CDR3 protein: CASSFFSGTENYGYTF
CDR3 DNA: TGTGCCAGCAGTTTCTTCTCCGGGACGGAAAACTATGGCTACACCTTC

D gene: TRBD2
J gene: TRBJ2-5
V gene: TRBV9
clone size: NA
CDR3 protein: CASSLWAGTSGGQETQYF
CDR3 DNA: TGTGCCAGCAGCCTCTGGGCCGGGACTAGCGGGGGACAAGAGACCCAGTACTTC

D gene: NA
J gene: TRBJ1-2
V gene: TRBV6-5
clone size: NA
CDR3 protein: CASSYSGRNYGYTF
CDR3 DNA: TGTGCCAGCAGTTACTCCGGCAGAAACTATGGCTACACCTTC

D gene: NA
J gene: TRBJ1-3
V gene: TRBV6-5
clone size: NA
CDR3 protein: CASSQDNSGNTIYF
CDR3 DNA: TGTGCCAGCAGCCAAGACAACTCTGGAAACACCATATATTTT

D gene: TRBD1
J gene: TRBJ1-3
V gene: TRBV4-1
clone size: NA
CDR3 protein: CASSQAGTGNGNTIYF
CDR3 DNA: TGCGCCAGCAGCCAAGCCGGGACAGGGAACGGAAACACCATATATTTT

D gene: NA
J gene: TRBJ2-7
V gene: TRBV6-5
clone size: once
CDR3 protein: CASSVVGEQYF
CDR3 DNA: TGTGCCAGCAGCGTAGTGGGAGAGCAGTACTTC

D gene: NA
J gene: TRBJ1-2
V gene: TRBV5-1
clone size: NA
CDR3 protein: CASSPYGQSNYGYTF
CDR3 DNA: TGCGCCAGCAGCCCGTACGGACAGTCAAACTATGGCTACACCTTC

D gene: TRBD1
J gene: TRBJ1-1
V gene: TRBV6-5
clone size: NA
CDR3 protein: CASSSGQGVTEAFF
CDR3 DNA: TGTGCCAGCAGTTCGGGACAGGGGGTAACTGAAGCTTTCTTT

D gene: NA
J gene: TRBJ2-7
V gene: TRBV12-3/TRBV12-4
clone size: NA
CDR3 protein: CASSLRDYYEQYF
CDR3 DNA: TGTGCCAGCAGTTTACGTGACTACTACGAGCAGTACTTC

D gene: NA
J gene: TRBJ1-2
V gene: TRBV4-3
clone size: once
CDR3 protein: CASSSGGAPVYGYTF
CDR3 DNA: TGCGCCAGCAGCTCTGGTGGGGCTCCGGTCTATGGCTACACCTTC

D gene: NA
J gene: TRBJ1-1
V gene: TRBV11-3
clone size: NA
CDR3 protein: CASSENYRRGHTEAFF
CDR3 DNA: TGTGCCAGCAGCGAGAACTATAGACGGGGGCACACTGAAGCTTTCTTT

D gene: NA
J gene: TRBJ1-2
V gene: TRBV7-9
clone size: NA
CDR3 protein: CASSQTQGLYGYTF
CDR3 DNA: TGTGCCAGCAGCCAAACACAGGGCCTCTATGGCTACACCTTC

D gene: TRBD1
J gene: TRBJ1-4
V gene: TRBV5-4
clone size: NA
CDR3 protein: CASSQTGGATNEKLFF
CDR3 DNA: TGTGCCAGCAGCCAGACAGGGGGGGCAACTAATGAAAAACTGTTTTTT

D gene: NA
J gene: TRBJ2-7
V gene: TRBV2
clone size: NA
CDR3 protein: CASTDPDYEQYF
CDR3 DNA: TGTGCCAGCACCGACCCGGACTACGAGCAGTACTTC

D gene: TRBD1
J gene: TRBJ2-2
V gene: TRBV9
clone size: NA
CDR3 protein: CASDRVGTGELFF
CDR3 DNA: TGTGCCAGCGACAGGGTGGGGACCGGGGAGCTGTTTTTT

D gene: NA
J gene: TRBJ2-3
V gene: TRBV6-1
clone size: NA
CDR3 protein: CASSEGWLEGTDTQYF
CDR3 DNA: TGTGCCAGCAGTGAAGGGTGGTTGGAGGGTACAGATACGCAGTATTTT

D gene: TRBD1
J gene: TRBJ1-1
V gene: TRBV29-1
clone size: NA
CDR3 protein: CSGQGVRTFF
CDR3 DNA: TGCAGCGGACAGGGGGTTAGAACTTTCTTT

D gene: NA
J gene: TRBJ1-5
V gene: TRBV7-9
clone size: NA
CDR3 protein: CASSLATDGQPQHF
CDR3 DNA: TGTGCCAGCAGCTTAGCCACGGATGGGCAGCCCCAGCATTTT

D gene: NA
J gene: TRBJ1-1
V gene: TRBV6-2/TRBV6-3
clone size: NA
CDR3 protein: CASSYSPVEGLNTEAFF
CDR3 DNA: TGTGCCAGCAGTTACTCCCCTGTTGAGGGTTTGAACACTGAAGCTTTCTTT

D gene: TRBD1
J gene: TRBJ1-1
V gene: TRBV18
clone size: once
CDR3 protein: CASSTDAQATGNSEAFF
CDR3 DNA: TGTGCCAGCTCAACCGATGCGCAAGCGACAGGGAACAGTGAAGCTTTCTTT

D gene: NA
J gene: TRBJ1-2
V gene: TRBV14
clone size: NA
CDR3 protein: CASSQSPGSEGYTF
CDR3 DNA: TGTGCCAGCAGCCAATCACCCGGGTCGGAAGGCTACACCTTC

D gene: TRBD2
J gene: TRBJ2-7
V gene: TRBV6-8
clone size: NA
CDR3 protein: CASSPSGSRSYEQYF
CDR3 DNA: TGTGCCAGCAGCCCAAGCGGGAGTCGGTCCTACGAGCAGTACTTC

D gene: NA
J gene: TRBJ1-5
V gene: TRBV5-6
clone size: NA
CDR3 protein: CASSLTGHNQPQHF
CDR3 DNA: TGTGCCAGCAGCTTAACCGGCCACAATCAGCCCCAGCATTTT

D gene: TRBD2
J gene: TRBJ2-3
V gene: TRBV7-2
clone size: once
CDR3 protein: CASSPSGSQDTQYF
CDR3 DNA: TGTGCCAGCAGCCCGAGCGGGAGTCAAGATACGCAGTATTTT

D gene: NA
J gene: TRBJ2-7
V gene: TRBV11-2
clone size: NA
CDR3 protein: CASSPHQGPLYEQYF
CDR3 DNA: TGTGCCAGCAGCCCTCACCAGGGACCGTTGTACGAGCAGTACTTC

D gene: NA
J gene: TRBJ2-5
V gene: TRBV7-8
clone size: NA
CDR3 protein: CASSLEGGTQYF
CDR3 DNA: TGTGCCAGCAGCTTAGAAGGGGGGACCCAGTACTTC

D gene: NA
J gene: TRBJ2-5
V gene: TRBV7-9
clone size: NA
CDR3 protein: CASSLHSWTQYF
CDR3 DNA: TGTGCCAGCAGCCTGCACAGTTGGACCCAGTACTTC

D gene: TRBD1
J gene: TRBJ1-1
V gene: TRBV15
clone size: NA
CDR3 protein: CATSLDRVGTEAFF
CDR3 DNA: TGTGCCACCAGCTTAGACAGGGTAGGGACTGAAGCTTTCTTT

D gene: TRBD2
J gene: TRBJ2-1
V gene: TRBV27
clone size: NA
CDR3 protein: CASSSPGLAGEYNEQFF
CDR3 DNA: TGTGCCAGCAGTTCCCCGGGACTAGCGGGAGAGTACAATGAGCAGTTCTTC

D gene: NA
J gene: TRBJ2-7
V gene: TRBV5-1
clone size: NA
CDR3 protein: CASSWGAQSFEQYF
CDR3 DNA: TGCGCCAGCAGCTGGGGGGCGCAAAGCTTCGAGCAGTACTTC

D gene: NA
J gene: TRBJ1-6
V gene: TRBV25-1
clone size: NA
CDR3 protein: CASSVWGDSPLHF
CDR3 DNA: TGTGCCAGCAGTGTCTGGGGTGACTCACCCCTCCACTTT

D gene: NA
J gene: TRBJ2-3
V gene: TRBV7-8
clone size: NA
CDR3 protein: CASSLNTGAGTQYF
CDR3 DNA: TGTGCCAGCAGCCTCAACACCGGGGCCGGTACGCAGTATTTT

D gene: TRBD1
J gene: TRBJ1-1
V gene: TRBV2
clone size: NA
CDR3 protein: CASSTKTGMNTEAFF
CDR3 DNA: TGTGCCAGCAGCACCAAGACAGGGATGAACACTGAAGCTTTCTTT

D gene: NA
J gene: TRBJ1-5
V gene: TRBV5-1
clone size: NA
CDR3 protein: CASSPGSGPHQPQHF
CDR3 DNA: TGCGCCAGCAGTCCGGGCTCCGGACCACATCAGCCCCAGCATTTT

D gene: NA
J gene: TRBJ2-7
V gene: TRBV4-3
clone size: NA
CDR3 protein: CASSQDRTSSRQYF
CDR3 DNA: TGCGCCAGCAGCCAAGACCGAACTAGCTCTAGACAGTACTTC

D gene: NA
J gene: TRBJ1-4
V gene: TRBV7-2
clone size: NA
CDR3 protein: CASRLIGGTGEKLFF
CDR3 DNA: TGTGCCAGCAGGCTTATAGGGGGTACGGGTGAAAAACTGTTTTTT